The 12 T cell receptor beta chains in this list originate from one sample, sequenced in a study of regulatory T cells in long-lasting Graves disease. Sample time point: newly diagnosed GD, antithyroid drugs for less than 3 months. The TCR library was made from RNA extracted from PBMCs. Construction of TCR beta libraries relied on iRepertoire HTBI primers and on Arm-PCR targeting CDR3 regions. From the multiplex PCR reads, TCRdb called clonotypes with MiXCR, one entry per CDR3 protein. The sample carries roughly 530,000 distinct CDR3 sequences, roughly 16% recorded once. The sample was also linked to a second study, of T cells in Graves' hyperthyroidism and ophthalmopathy.

The sequencing here drew on peripheral blood mononuclear cells (PBMCs), taken at new diagnosis, from a patient treated with antithyroid drugs. These receptors were taken from a woman between 40 and 65 years old with Graves disease.

This clonotype was counted many times. This chain uses TRBV12-3 or TRBV12-4 with TRBJ2-6; D may be TRBD1 or TRBD2 (6 bases each). The germline V and J ends were trimmed by 1 base and 9 bases, with 13 bases remaining between them. The CDR3 consists of 15 residues. DNA of the CDR3: TGTGCCAGCAGTTTAGGGGGGGCGATCGTCAACGTCCTGACTTTC. Protein sequence: CASSLGGAIVNVLTF.

As to this clonotype: This could be a read error, since a much larger clone is one nucleotide away. The V call is TRBV5-5, the J call TRBJ2-2; D unclear. V lost 0 bases, J lost 7 bases, and 13 bases lay in between. This CDR3 region has 15 residues. Germline V gene sequence: CDR1 SGHKS, CDR2 YYEKEE (reference sequence). The CDR3: CASSLGGVGCGELFF. The CDR3 nucleotides read TGTGCCAGCAGCTTGGGAGGCGTGGGCTGCGGGGAGCTGTTTTTT. Variable domain in full (rest from reference TRBV5-5 and TRBJ2-2): DAGVTQSPTHLIKTRGQQVTLRCSPISGHKSVSWYQQVLGQGPQFIFQYYEKEERGRGNFPDRFSARQFPNYSSELNVNALLLGDSALYLCASSLGGVGCGELFFGEGSRLTVL.

The rearrangement joins TRBV7-9 to TRBJ2-2; 16 bases agree with TRBD2. Germline trimming cut 3 bases from V and 2 bases from J; bases unmatched to any gene: 6. Germline CDR1 is SEHNR and CDR2 is FQNEAQ (reference sequence). The CDR3 extends over 19 amino acids. The CDR3 region has the DNA TGTGCCAGCAGCTTGACGGGACTAGCGGGGGGGTCAAACACCGGGGAGCTGTTTTTT. Translated: CASSLTGLAGGSNTGELFF.

This clonotype was seen many times. The chain employs TRBV12-3 or TRBV12-4 and TRBJ2-1; TRBD2 aligns across 14 bases. The CDR3 runs 17 residues. With 5 bases clipped from V and 3 bases from J, the junction kept 6 bases outside the gene matches. The CDR3 reads CASSPTSGGVVYNEQFF. As DNA, the CDR3 is TGTGCCAGCAGTCCGACTAGCGGGGGGGTAGTCTACAATGAGCAGTTCTTC.

This clonotype came up many times. The V gene is TRBV5-6, the J gene TRBJ1-1; D possibly corresponds to TRBD1 (6 bases). V lost 6 bases and J 0 bases, leaving 18 bases between the germline ends. CDR3 length: 16 amino acids. Germline V gene lookup returns CDR1 SGHDT and CDR2 YYEEEE. As DNA, the CDR3 is TGTGCCAGCAACCCCTGGGGGGGGGCCATGAACACTGAAGCTTTCTTT. Its translation is CASNPWGGAMNTEAFF.

This clonotype was found many times. This chain links TRBV7-8 with TRBJ1-1; the D is unclear. CDR3 size: 16 residues. V was cut by 1 base and J by 0 bases, with 12 bases left in between. The germline gives CDR1 SGHVS, CDR2 FQNEAQ. The CDR3 is CASSLGPANMNTEAFF. For the CDR3, the DNA is TGTGCCAGCAGCTTAGGTCCAGCTAATATGAACACTGAAGCTTTCTTT.

The chain couples TRBV6-2 or TRBV6-3 to TRBJ1-3, with D perhaps TRBD1 (5 bases). The CDR3 contains 15 residues. The germline gives CDR1 MNHEY, CDR2 SVGEGT. V lost 0 bases and J lost 4, with 10 bases in between. In DNA form, the CDR3 reads TGTGCCAGCAGTTACTCGGGGCAGTTCGGAAACACCATATATTTT. Amino acid sequence: CASSYSGQFGNTIYF.

Note on this clonotype: A junction end diverges from the germline sequence, so it may reflect a read error. The V and J genes are TRBV11-2 and TRBJ2-7; either TRBD1 or TRBD2 may fit D (5 bases each). Germline V gene lookup returns CDR1 SGHAT and CDR2 FQNNGV. The CDR3 totals 12 residues. DNA of the CDR3: TGTGCCAGCAGCTTAGATCGACGACAGACTACCTTC. Translation: CASSLDRRQTTF.

This clonotype has at least ten counts. This chain joins TRBV12-3 or TRBV12-4 and TRBJ1-2, with TRBD1 as a possible D gene (6 bases). The germline V and J ends were trimmed by 2 bases and 5 bases, with 18 bases remaining between them. The CDR3 totals 16 residues. The CDR3 coding sequence is TGTGCCAGCAGTTTATCCACCAGGGGTTATAGGTATGGCTACACCTTC. This sequence encodes CASSLSTRGYRYGYTF.

The V call is TRBV3-1, the J call TRBJ1-6, with 8 bases that match TRBD1. The CDR3 is made up of 15 amino acids. The V gene's germline CDR1 is LGHDT and CDR2 YNNKEL (reference sequence). V shed 3 bases, J shed 8 bases, and the junction held 6 bases outside the gene matches. CDR3 sequence reads: CASSHNTGGDSPLHF. The CDR3 nucleotides are TGTGCCAGCAGCCACAATACAGGGGGAGATTCACCCCTCCACTTT.

To note about this clonotype: A much larger clone differs by one base, so this may be a read error. This rearrangement joins TRBV10-1 to TRBJ1-2, with D hard to call. Germline lookup yields CDR1 WNHNN and CDR2 SYGVQD (reference sequence). Between the trimmed V and J ends, which lost 4 bases and 6 bases, there was a span of 24 bases. The CDR3 has 17 amino acids. The CDR3 bases are TGCGCCAGCAGTGCTCTCTTTAAAGTCGCCCAACCCCATGGCTACACCTTC. It is translated as CASSALFKVAQPHGYTF.

This clonotype was seen a few times. This rearrangement joins TRBV18 to TRBJ2-7; D might be TRBD1 (6 bases). V lost 6 bases and J lost 0, with 15 bases in between. The CDR3 is 15 residues long. Germline V gene lookup returns CDR1 KGHSH and CDR2 LQKENI. CDR3 sequence reads: CASSPGALSSYEQYF. The CDR3 DNA is TGTGCCAGCTCTCCAGGGGCGTTGAGCTCCTACGAGCAGTACTTC.